The 21 T cell receptor beta chains below were found in one sample sequenced in a study of CD8+CD57+ T cells in acquired aplastic anemia. Investigators profiled TCR beta VDJ and CDR3 from genomic DNA template. Using its own MiXCR run on the reads, TCRdb lists one record per CDR3 protein. The sample holds 65,000 or so distinct CDR3 sequences, 45% to 70% seen once. The sequenced material came from sorted CD4+, CD8+, or CD8+CD57+ T cells (not recorded which) from PBMCs. The origin of the receptors is a human donor in good health, serving as a control.

This clonotype has ten or more counts. The rearrangement joins TRBV12-3 or TRBV12-4 to TRBJ2-5; TRBD2 matches 9 bases. The V gene end was trimmed by 4 bases and the J gene end by 3 bases; junction bases not matched to a gene: 6. The CDR3 consists of 15 residues. CDR3 bases: TGTGCCAGCAGTTCGTGGGGACTAGCAGAAGAGACCCAGTACTTC. Its protein is CASSSWGLAEETQYF.

This clonotype was detected many times. The V gene is TRBV12-3 or TRBV12-4, the J gene TRBJ2-1; 7 positions match TRBD1. The CDR3 runs 15 residues. V lost 6 bases to trimming and J lost 10 bases; unmatched junction nucleotides: 15. The CDR3 nucleotides read TGTGCCAGCAGACGATCCGGGACAGCTGAACAAGAGCAGTTCTTC. This codes for CASRRSGTAEQEQFF.

This clonotype appeared a few times. The chain recombines TRBV7-2 with TRBJ2-7; D gene unclear. This CDR3 has 12 amino acids. Germline lookup yields CDR1 SGHTA and CDR2 FQGNSA. The V gene lost 2 bases and the J gene lost 3 bases, with 5 bases spanning the gap. CDR3 DNA: TGTGCCAGCAGCTTAAAGCTCTACGAGCAGTACTTC. Protein product: CASSLKLYEQYF.

This clonotype was seen at least ten times. This chain connects TRBV6-6 to TRBJ2-7; D may be TRBD1 (6 bases). Trimming stripped 5 bases from V and 4 bases from J, with 15 bases between. The CDR3 has 14 residues. The germline CDR1 and CDR2 sequences are MNHNY and SVGAGI (reference sequence). For the CDR3, the DNA is TGTGCCAGCAGTCATTCGGGACATGGTTACGAGCAGTACTTC. Protein: CASSHSGHGYEQYF.

The chain couples TRBV24-1 to TRBJ2-7, with unresolved D. Germline CDR1 and CDR2: KGHDR and SFDVKD. Trimming shortened V by 4 bases and J by 5 bases, and 17 bases separated the two germline ends. The CDR3 is 15 amino acids. The CDR3 DNA reads as TGTGCCACCAGTGAGGCAGGCGCAGATACGCACGAGCAGTACTTC. This encodes CATSEAGADTHEQYF.

The rearrangement links TRBV12-5 to TRBJ1-5; D remains ambiguous. Germline V gene sequence: CDR1 LGHNT, CDR2 FRNRAP. The CDR3 loop spans 14 amino acids. Trimming cost V 3 bases and J 1 base, with 7 bases left between them. The CDR3, as DNA: TGTGCTAGTGGTTTCGGGATGAGCAATCAGCCCCAGCATTTT. Translation: CASGFGMSNQPQHF. Full variable domain (remainder filled in from reference TRBV12-5 and TRBJ1-5): DARVTQTPRHKVTEMGQEVTMRCQPILGHNTVFWYRQTMMQGLELLAYFRNRAPLDDSGMPKDRFSAEMPDATLATLKIQPSEPRDSAVYFCASGFGMSNQPQHFGDGTRLSIL.

The genes are TRBV6-2 or TRBV6-3 and TRBJ1-6, with D uncertain. The germline gives CDR1 MNHEY, CDR2 SVGEGT. The germline V and J ends were trimmed by 7 bases and 7 bases, with 17 bases remaining between them. This CDR3 has 15 amino acids. The CDR3 here is CASTTGGNFNSPLHF. In DNA form, the CDR3 reads TGTGCCAGCACCACTGGAGGAAACTTCAATTCACCCCTCCACTTT.

This rearrangement joins TRBV29-1 to TRBJ1-5; the D gene is possibly TRBD1 (5 bases). The CDR3 runs to 13 residues. The germline V gene encodes CDR1 SQVTM and CDR2 ANQGSEA. The germline V and J ends were trimmed by 0 bases and 5 bases, with 8 bases remaining between them. The CDR3 sequence: CSVEEQADQPQHF. CDR3 sequence (DNA): TGCAGCGTTGAAGAACAGGCGGATCAGCCCCAGCATTTT.

To note about this clonotype: At one boundary the junction diverges from the germline segment, which might be a read error. V and J are TRBV9 and TRBJ1-1; 9 positions agree with TRBD1. Germline lookup yields CDR1 SGDLS and CDR2 YYNGEE. The CDR3 totals 14 residues. CDR3 residues: CASNMGQGSPEAFF. Written as DNA, the CDR3 is TGTGCCAGCAACATGGGACAGGGTTCTCCCGAAGCTTTCTTC.

This chain uses TRBV4-3 with TRBJ2-7; D perhaps matches TRBD1 (6 bases). Germline CDR1 is LGHNA and CDR2 is YSLEER. The length of the CDR3 is 14 residues. V lost 0 bases to trimming and J lost 3 bases, with 9 bases between them. The CDR3 nucleotides are TGCGCCAGCAGCCAAGATCCAGGGGTCTACGAGCAGTACTTC. The encoded protein is CASSQDPGVYEQYF.

This clonotype was picked up many times. The V gene is TRBV12-3 or TRBV12-4, the J gene TRBJ1-5; 10 bases match TRBD1. Trimming removed 1 base from V and 1 base from J; junction bases left unmatched: 4. The CDR3 covers 17 residues. The CDR3 here is CASSLGTGGRSNQPQHF. Written as DNA, the CDR3 is TGTGCCAGCAGTTTAGGGACAGGGGGACGGAGCAATCAGCCCCAGCATTTT.

In its sample, this clonotype was seen many times. The chain is built from TRBV18 and TRBJ1-1, with D hard to call. Trimming stripped 2 bases from V and 0 bases from J, with 4 bases between. The CDR3 has 13 residues. Germline values: CDR1 KGHSH, CDR2 LQKENI. CDR3 protein: CASSPGLNTEAFF. Here the CDR3 DNA reads TGTGCCAGCTCACCAGGTCTGAACACTGAAGCTTTCTTT.

This clonotype was counted many times. J is TRBJ2-3 and V is TRBV5-1; 13 nucleotides align to TRBD2. Germline lookup yields CDR1 SGHRS and CDR2 YFSETQ. CDR3 size: 18 residues. V lost 4 bases, J lost 2 bases, and 10 bases stayed unmatched. The CDR3 sequence is CASSDPGTSGTYTDTQYF. Written as DNA, the CDR3 is TGCGCCAGCAGCGACCCCGGGACTAGCGGGACCTACACAGATACGCAGTATTTT.

This clonotype was picked up many times. V usage is TRBV11-2 and J usage is TRBJ2-3, with TRBD2 matching over 8 bases. V lost 1 base, J lost 4 bases, and 13 bases stayed unmatched. The CDR3 consists of 18 residues. The germline V gene has CDR1 SGHAT and CDR2 FQNNGV. This CDR3 is CASSLGTWAGGGADTQYF. The CDR3, as DNA: TGTGCCAGCAGCTTAGGGACATGGGCGGGAGGAGGTGCAGATACGCAGTATTTT.

J is TRBJ1-1 and V is TRBV7-9, with D unclear. CDR1 is SEHNR, CDR2 FQNEAQ, per germline (reference sequence). The V gene lost 5 bases and the J gene lost 3 bases, with 10 bases spanning the gap. The CDR3 spans 13 residues. DNA of the CDR3: TGTGCCAGCAGCAACGCGGCAGACACTGAAGCTTTCTTT. It translates to CASSNAADTEAFF.

This chain uses TRBV10-3 with TRBJ2-7; 9 nucleotides agree with TRBD1. J gave up 4 bases and V 3 bases, and 4 bases lay outside the gene matches. CDR1 and CDR2 from the germline V gene are ENHRY and SYGVKD. This CDR3 region has 14 residues. CDR3 region: CAISESDRGYEQYF. Written as DNA, the CDR3 is TGTGCCATCAGTGAATCGGACAGGGGATACGAGCAGTACTTC.

Many counts were recorded for this clonotype. The chain carries TRBV11-3 and TRBJ2-2; possible D gene TRBD1, 7 bases. V was shortened by 4 bases and J by 4 bases, with 10 bases between the two germline ends. Germline V gene data show CDR1 as SGHNT and CDR2 as YENEEA. This CDR3 has 14 residues. The CDR3 region is CASSSGGLTGELFF. The CDR3 nucleotides read TGTGCCAGCAGCTCAGGGGGGCTCACCGGGGAGCTGTTTTTT. Using reference TRBV11-3 and TRBJ2-2 for the parts outside the CDR3, the full variable domain is EAGVVQSPRYKIIEKKQPVAFWCNPISGHNTLYWYLQNLGQGPELLIRYENEEAVDDSQLPKDRFSAERLKGVDSTLKIQPAELGDSAVYLCASSSGGLTGELFFGEGSRLTVL.

This chain connects TRBV7-3 to TRBJ2-7, with no clear D. The germline V gene has CDR1 SGHTA and CDR2 FQGTGA. V was cut by 3 bases and J by 3 bases, with 9 bases left in between. CDR3 size: 13 residues. This CDR3 is CASSFEQNYEQYF. The CDR3 DNA sequence: TGTGCCAGCAGCTTTGAGCAAAACTACGAGCAGTACTTC.

Many counts were recorded for this clonotype. The rearrangement uses TRBV18 and TRBJ1-2; 7 bases line up with TRBD1. The germline gives CDR1 KGHSH, CDR2 LQKENI. The CDR3 consists of 13 residues. The ends lost 5 bases at V and 3 bases at J; junction bases unmatched: 3. This CDR3 is CASSDGTDYGYTF. The CDR3, as DNA: TGTGCCAGCTCAGACGGGACAGACTATGGCTACACCTTC.

This clonotype has a count of ten or more. V usage is TRBV12-3 or TRBV12-4 and J usage is TRBJ2-1; 10 bases align to TRBD2. The CDR3 has 18 amino acids. V shed 2 bases, J shed 4 bases, and the junction held 11 bases outside the gene matches. The CDR3 sequence: CASSLKVTWTSGYNEQFF. CDR3 coding DNA: TGTGCCAGCAGTTTAAAGGTGACATGGACTAGCGGATACAATGAGCAGTTCTTC.

This clonotype was counted once. The genes are TRBV7-8 and TRBJ1-2; D is undetermined. CDR3 size: 13 residues. Trimming stripped 5 bases from V and 4 bases from J, with 11 bases between. The germline V gene encodes CDR1 SGHVS and CDR2 FQNEAQ. The CDR3 reads CASSLQGSYGYTF. Written as DNA, the CDR3 is TGTGCCAGCAGCCTACAAGGATCCTATGGCTACACCTTC.